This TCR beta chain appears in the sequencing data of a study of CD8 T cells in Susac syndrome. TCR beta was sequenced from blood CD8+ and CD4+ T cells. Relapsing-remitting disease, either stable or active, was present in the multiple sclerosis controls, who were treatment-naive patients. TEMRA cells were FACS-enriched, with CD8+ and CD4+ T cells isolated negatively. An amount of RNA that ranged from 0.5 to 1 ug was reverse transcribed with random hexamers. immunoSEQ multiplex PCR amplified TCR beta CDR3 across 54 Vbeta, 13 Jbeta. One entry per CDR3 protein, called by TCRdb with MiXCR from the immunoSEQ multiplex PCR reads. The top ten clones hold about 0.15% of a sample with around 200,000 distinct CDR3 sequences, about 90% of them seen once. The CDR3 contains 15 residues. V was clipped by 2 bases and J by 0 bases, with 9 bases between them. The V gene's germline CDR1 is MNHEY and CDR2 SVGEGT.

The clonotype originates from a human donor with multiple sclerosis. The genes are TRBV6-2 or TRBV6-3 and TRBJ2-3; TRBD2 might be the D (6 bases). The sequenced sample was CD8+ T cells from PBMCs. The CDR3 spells CASSYTGTSTDTQYF. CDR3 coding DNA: TGTGCCAGCAGTTACACCGGGACTAGCACAGATACGCAGTATTTT.